The sequence of this T cell receptor (beta chain) was determined in a study of blood T cell repertoires in COVID-19. The wider study: Donors in the United States, Italy and Spain gave samples during acute or convalescent COVID-19. T cells, B-cell-depleted T cells, or PBMCs supplied cDNA or gDNA.

One Seattle source followed patients from active infection through their disease course. Profiled with immunoSEQ multiplex PCR; TCRdb holds only in-frame clones, not every one. Of around 57,000 clones listed, roughly 90% were seen once; the top ten hold around a fifth. V was shortened by 1 base and J by 4 bases, with 10 bases between the two germline ends. The CDR3 consists of 15 residues. Germline V gene sequence: CDR1 LGHNA, CDR2 YNFKEQ. The sequencing sample was made of peripheral blood. This clonotype originated in a woman older than 75 with COVID-19, enrolled during active disease. V is TRBV4-2 and J is TRBJ2-2; a weak D match, TRBD1 (6 bases). The CDR3 loop is CASSQGGQSTGELFF. In DNA, the CDR3 is TGTGCCAGCAGCCAAGGAGGACAGTCCACCGGGGAGCTGTTTTTT.